What follows are 30 T cell receptor beta chains derived from one specimen sequenced in a study of blood T cell repertoires in COVID-19. Assay: immunoSEQ multiplex PCR; the TCRdb copy retains only in-frame clones and omits some. The table records a few hundred thousand clones, around 87% of them present only once. Sequenced sample: PBMCs or T cells enriched from blood (not recorded which). These receptors came from a woman aged 50 to 65 who had recovered from COVID-19.

The V and J genes are TRBV28 and TRBJ1-5; D is possibly TRBD1 (6 bases). CDR3 length equals 16 residues. Germline CDR1 MDHEN, CDR2 SYDVKM. Trimming left V 3 bases short and J 2 bases short, with 14 bases between. The DNA for the CDR3 is TGTGCCAGCAGTTTGGGATCAGGGGTCGGCAATCAGCCCCAGCATTTT. It specifies CASSLGSGVGNQPQHF.

This clone showed up just once. This chain uses TRBV6-4 with TRBJ2-1, with TRBD1 matching 9 bases. The length of the CDR3 is 16 residues. V lost 6 bases, J lost 6 bases, and 12 bases stayed unmatched. Per germline, CDR1 MRHNA and CDR2 SNTAGT. CDR3 sequence reads: CASSYSGTGSVNEQFF. CDR3 nucleotide sequence: TGTGCCAGCAGCTACTCCGGGACAGGGTCTGTCAATGAGCAGTTCTTC.

This chain links TRBV24-1 with TRBJ1-2; D call uncertain. V was cut by 0 bases and J by 7 bases, with 8 bases left in between. Germline V gene lookup returns CDR1 KGHDR and CDR2 SFDVKD. This CDR3 has 13 amino acids. The CDR3 nucleotides are TGTGCCACCAGTGATTTGAAGGGAGGTGGCTACACCTTC. Translation: CATSDLKGGGYTF.

This chain connects TRBV5-1 to TRBJ1-3, with D unresolved. V lost 0 bases to trimming and J lost 4 bases, with 14 bases between them. The CDR3 length is 16 residues. Germline V gene sequence: CDR1 SGHRS, CDR2 YFSETQ. The CDR3 sequence is CASSLGGAGGGNTIYF. CDR3 bases: TGCGCCAGCAGCTTGGGGGGTGCGGGCGGAGGAAACACCATATATTTT.

The chain employs TRBV21-1 and TRBJ2-5; the table names TRBD1, a call not compared with the DNA. TRBV21-1 is a pseudogene segment. The CDR3 spans 16 residues. The DNA for the CDR3 is TGTGCCAGCAGCAAAGACAGAACAGGGGAGTGTCAGACCCAGTACTTC. Its protein is CASSKDRTGECQTQYF.

The chain joins TRBV28 to TRBJ2-1; 7 nucleotides align to TRBD2. Germline V lookup: CDR1 MDHEN, CDR2 SYDVKM. V lost 8 bases and J lost 3; bases outside the gene matches: 10. The CDR3 length is 15 residues. The CDR3 DNA follows: TGTGCCAGCCGTGCGGGCGGGAGTATCTACAATGAGCAGTTCTTC. Its translation: CASRAGGSIYNEQFF. Based on the CDR3 plus reference TRBV28 and TRBJ2-1, the full variable domain is DVKVTQSSRYLVKRTGEKVFLECVQDMDHENMFWYRQDPGLGLRLIYFSYDVKMKEKGDIPEGYSVSREKKERFSLILESASTNQTSMYLCASRAGGSIYNEQFFGPGTRLTVL.

The CDR3 protein is CASHASSGSDEQFF. The CDR3 DNA follows: TGTGCCTCCCATGCGTCTAGCGGGAGCGATGAGCAGTTCTTC. V gene TRBV10-3 combines with J gene TRBJ2-1, with 10 bases matching TRBD2. V trimming: 11 bases; J trimming: 8 bases; junction bases outside the gene matches: 12. This CDR3 has 14 residues. Germline values: CDR1 ENHRY, CDR2 SYGVKD.

J is TRBJ1-1 and V is TRBV27; TRBD1 matches 7 bases. Losses at the gene ends were 2 bases for V and 3 bases for J; bases not matched to a gene: 6. The CDR3 has 15 residues. Per germline, CDR1 MNHEY and CDR2 SMNVEV (reference sequence). CDR3 residues: CASSLRGGRYTEAFF. CDR3 in DNA: TGTGCCAGCAGTTTAAGAGGGGGCAGGTACACTGAAGCTTTCTTT.

The chain employs TRBV27 and TRBJ2-2; 10 bases align to TRBD1. Per germline, CDR1 MNHEY and CDR2 SMNVEV (reference sequence). Trimming removed 3 bases from V and 5 bases from J; junction bases left unmatched: 3. This CDR3 has 15 residues. DNA for the CDR3: TGTGCCAGCAGTTTCCCGGGACAGGGGACCGGGGAGCTGTTTTTT. It yields the protein CASSFPGQGTGELFF.

The genes are TRBV9 and TRBJ2-7, with D perhaps matching TRBD1 (6 bases). CDR1 SGDLS and CDR2 YYNGEE come from the germline V gene. Trimming cost V 2 bases and J 6 bases, with 18 bases left between them. The CDR3 is made up of 15 amino acids. The CDR3 sequence: CASSVGALAPLEQYF. Here the CDR3 DNA reads TGTGCCAGCAGCGTGGGGGCATTGGCCCCTCTCGAGCAGTACTTC.

The chain is built from TRBV5-1 and TRBJ2-2; D is uncertain. V dropped 0 bases and J dropped 1 base, with 10 bases sitting between them. Per the germline V gene, CDR1 is SGHRS and CDR2 is YFSETQ. The CDR3 has 16 residues. CDR3 nucleotide sequence: TGCGCCAGCAGCTTGGCGTCTAAGTGGAACACCGGGGAGCTGTTTTTT. As protein: CASSLASKWNTGELFF. The whole variable domain, remainder taken from reference TRBV5-1 and TRBJ2-2, is KAGVTQTPRYLIKTRGQQVTLSCSPISGHRSVSWYQQTPGQGLQFLFEYFSETQRNKGNFPGRFSGRQFSNSRSEMNVSTLELGDSALYLCASSLASKWNTGELFFGEGSRLTVL.

The gene calls are TRBV2 and TRBJ1-4; D might be TRBD1 (5 bases). CDR3 length: 12 amino acids. The germline V and J ends were trimmed by 6 bases and 7 bases, with 9 bases remaining between them. CDR1 SNHLY and CDR2 FYNNEI come from the germline V gene. This chain's CDR3 is CASRGGGEKLFF. CDR3 DNA: TGTGCCAGCAGGGGGGGTGGTGAAAAACTGTTTTTT.

This clone turned up a few times. The V gene is TRBV18, the J gene TRBJ2-1, with TRBD2 identical over 14 bases. Germline values: CDR1 KGHSH, CDR2 LQKENI. The CDR3 has 15 amino acids. The V segment lost 5 bases and the J segment 7 bases; nucleotides outside the gene matches: 4. The CDR3 loop is CASSGLAGGVNEQFF. CDR3 nucleotides: TGTGCCAGCTCAGGACTAGCGGGAGGAGTTAATGAGCAGTTCTTC.

The V gene is TRBV28, the J gene TRBJ2-3, with D possibly being TRBD1 (6 bases). This CDR3 has 12 residues. Germline assignment: CDR1 MDHEN and CDR2 SYDVKM. V shed 4 bases and J shed 13 bases, with 15 bases lying between them. For the CDR3, the DNA is TGTGCCAGCAGTTCAGGGGTTCAGGAGGAGTATTTT. It is translated as CASSSGVQEEYF.

In this sample, this clone turned up a few times. V usage is TRBV9 and J usage is TRBJ2-3; TRBD2 matches 10 bases. The germline CDR1 and CDR2 sequences are SGDLS and YYNGEE. This CDR3 is built from 16 residues. With V trimmed by 2 bases and J by 3 bases, 6 bases remained unmatched. The DNA for the CDR3 is TGTGCCAGCAGCGTTGCTAGCGGGAGAGGGACAGATACGCAGTATTTT. It translates to CASSVASGRGTDTQYF.

The chain couples TRBV7-9 to TRBJ1-6; D may be TRBD1 (5 bases). V was pared by 5 bases and J by 7 bases, with 12 bases between. CDR1 is SEHNR and CDR2 is FQNEAQ in the germline V gene (reference sequence). This CDR3 is 14 amino acids long. The CDR3 loop reads CASSPTVSNSPLHF. In DNA, the CDR3 is TGTGCCAGCAGCCCGACAGTTTCAAATTCACCCCTCCACTTT.

The chain is built from TRBV3-1 (or the pseudogene TRBV3-2) and TRBJ1-4; 8 bases are shared with TRBD1. This CDR3 has 14 residues. Losses at the gene ends were 2 bases for V and 8 bases for J; bases not matched to a gene: 4. In germline, CDR1 is LGHDT, CDR2 YNNKEL (reference sequence). CDR3 amino acids: CASSQTNRGEKLFF. CDR3 DNA sequence: TGTGCCAGCAGCCAAACCAACAGGGGGGAAAAACTGTTTTTT.

The V and J genes are TRBV5-1 and TRBJ2-7, with 9 bases aligning to TRBD2. In germline, CDR1 is SGHRS, CDR2 YFSETQ. CDR3 size: 15 residues. With 5 bases clipped from V and 5 bases from J, the junction kept 11 bases outside the gene matches. CDR3 coding DNA: TGCGCCAGCAGTCCTCTAGCGGGAACGTTGAACGAGCAGTACTTC. Its protein is CASSPLAGTLNEQYF.

This clone occurred a few times. The V call is TRBV28, the J call TRBJ1-2, with D possibly being TRBD1 (5 bases). The CDR3 is made up of 12 amino acids. V lost 8 bases and J lost 8, with 15 bases in between. Germline V gene lookup returns CDR1 MDHEN and CDR2 SYDVKM. The CDR3 here is CASGQGAGGYTF. CDR3 DNA: TGTGCCAGCGGGCAGGGCGCGGGAGGCTACACCTTC.

The V and J genes are TRBV6-1 and TRBJ2-7, with TRBD2 matching 7 bases. J lost 3 bases, V lost 2 bases, and 7 bases had no gene match. The CDR3 length is 15 residues. The germline gives CDR1 MNHNS, CDR2 SASEGT. The CDR3 sequence is CASSEISGDFYEQYF. The CDR3 nucleotides are TGTGCCAGCAGTGAAATCAGCGGGGATTTCTACGAGCAGTACTTC.

This clone has only one observation. This chain connects TRBV21-1 to TRBJ1-2; the D call TRBD1 from the table was never checked on the DNA. TRBV21-1 is marked as a pseudogene. There are 14 residues in the CDR3. The CDR3 sequence is CASSKGGQGRGYTF. The CDR3 region has the DNA TGTGCCAGCAGCAAAGGAGGACAGGGAAGAGGCTACACCTTC.

The genes are TRBV27 and TRBJ2-3; 8 bases are a match to TRBD2. Germline CDR1 and CDR2: MNHEY and SMNVEV (reference sequence). This CDR3 comprises 15 residues. J lost 1 base, V lost 3 bases, and 3 bases had no gene match. The chain's CDR3 is CASSLRAGGTDTQYF. As DNA, the CDR3 is TGTGCCAGCAGTTTGAGAGCGGGAGGCACAGATACGCAGTATTTT.

CDR3 coding DNA: TGTGCCAGCAGCACCTCAGCGGGGGGCTCCTACGAGCAGTACTTC. Translation: CASSTSAGGSYEQYF. The gene calls are TRBV5-5 and TRBJ2-7, with 9 bases matching TRBD2. V shed 4 bases and J 0 bases; nucleotides not matched to a gene: 5. The CDR3 length is 15 residues. Germline loops: CDR1 SGHKS, CDR2 YYEKEE (reference sequence).

The rearrangement joins TRBV6-5 to TRBJ1-3; D uncertain. Germline CDR1 and CDR2: MNHEY and SVGAGI. The CDR3 consists of 16 residues. The ends were cut back, 4 bases at V and 0 bases at J, with 13 bases in the middle. In DNA, the CDR3 is TGTGCCAGCAGTTTAAGCGACGGTCTCTCTGGAAACACCATATATTTT. It specifies CASSLSDGLSGNTIYF.

V and J are TRBV18 and TRBJ1-3; D possibly corresponds to TRBD1 (6 bases). Germline CDR1 and CDR2: KGHSH and LQKENI. The CDR3 spans 18 residues. V shed 4 bases and J shed 0 bases, with 19 bases lying between them. The CDR3 sequence: CASSHQTGTPLSGNTIYF. The CDR3 coding sequence is TGTGCCAGCTCACACCAGACAGGCACCCCTCTCTCTGGAAACACCATATATTTT. Full variable domain (missing parts from reference TRBV18 and TRBJ1-3): NAGVMQNPRHLVRRRGQEARLRCSPMKGHSHVYWYRQLPEEGLKFMVYLQKENIIDESGMPKERFSAEFPKEGPSILRIQQVVRGDSAAYFCASSHQTGTPLSGNTIYFGEGSWLTVV.

The chain combines TRBV6-5 with TRBJ1-2, with D possibly being TRBD1 (6 bases). Germline CDR1 is MNHEY and CDR2 is SVGAGI. The CDR3 has 12 amino acids. Trimming removed 8 bases from V and 4 bases from J, with 11 bases in between. CDR3 DNA sequence: TGTGCCAGCTGGGGGGGGCGCTATGGCTACACCTTC. Protein sequence: CASWGGRYGYTF.

The sample holds a few counts of this clone. The DNA for the CDR3 is TGTGCCAGCAGCCCCAGTGCGTTCACGCTGGGGGCCACCTCCTATAATTCACCCCTCCACTTT. Translated: CASSPSAFTLGATSYNSPLHF. This chain joins TRBV14 and TRBJ1-6, with TRBD1 as a possible D gene (6 bases). Germline loops: CDR1 SGHDN, CDR2 FVKESK. The CDR3 spans 21 residues. The V end lost 4 bases, the J end lost 0 bases, and 25 bases lay between the germline ends.

This clone was recorded only once. The gene calls are TRBV11-2 and TRBJ2-7, with TRBD2 matching over 9 bases. This CDR3 has 13 residues. In germline, CDR1 is SGHAT, CDR2 FQNNGV. The trim removed 6 bases at V and 6 bases at J, leaving 6 bases unmatched. The CDR3 region has the DNA TGTGCCAGCAGAGTTAGCGGGAGATCCGAGCAGTACTTC. Translated: CASRVSGRSEQYF. Looking up the rest from reference TRBV11-2 and TRBJ2-7 gives the full variable domain: EAGVAQSPRYKIIEKRQSVAFWCNPISGHATLYWYQQILGQGPKLLIQFQNNGVVDDSQLPKDRFSAERLKGVDSTLKIQPAKLEDSAVYLCASRVSGRSEQYFGPGTRLTVT.

This clone appeared a few times. The chain employs TRBV5-8 and TRBJ1-2; unclear D gene. This CDR3 has 12 residues. Germline CDR1 reads SGHTS; CDR2 reads YDEGEE. V dropped 2 bases and J dropped 8 bases, with 10 bases sitting between them. CDR3 in amino acids: CASSFGNWGYTF. As DNA, the CDR3 is TGTGCCAGCAGCTTTGGTAACTGGGGCTACACCTTC.

V is TRBV7-6 and J is TRBJ1-2; TRBD1 might be the D (6 bases). CDR3 length: 15 residues. V lost 2 bases, J lost 2 bases, and 12 bases lay in between. Germline loops: CDR1 SGHVS, CDR2 FNYEAQ. The CDR3 loop is CASSLLSGVNYGYTF. In DNA, the CDR3 is TGTGCCAGCAGCTTATTATCAGGGGTCAACTATGGCTACACCTTC. The full variable domain, rest sourced from reference TRBV7-6 and TRBJ1-2, is GAGVSQSPRYKVTKRGQDVALRCDPISGHVSLYWYRQALGQGPEFLTYFNYEAQQDKSGLPNDRFSAERPEGSISTLTIQRTEQRDSAMYRCASSLLSGVNYGYTFGSGTRLTVV.